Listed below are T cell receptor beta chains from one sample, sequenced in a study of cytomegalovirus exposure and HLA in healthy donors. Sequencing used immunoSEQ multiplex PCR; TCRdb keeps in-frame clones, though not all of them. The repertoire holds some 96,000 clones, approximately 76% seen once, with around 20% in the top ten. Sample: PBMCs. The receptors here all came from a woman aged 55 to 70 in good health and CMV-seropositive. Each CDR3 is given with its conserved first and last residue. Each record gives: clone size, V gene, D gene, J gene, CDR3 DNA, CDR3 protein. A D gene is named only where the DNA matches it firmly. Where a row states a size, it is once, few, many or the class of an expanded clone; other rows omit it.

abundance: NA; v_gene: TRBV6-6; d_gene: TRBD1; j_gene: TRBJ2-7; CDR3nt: TGTGCCAGCAGAACGACAGGGACCGAGCAGTACTTC; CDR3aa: CASRTTGTEQYF
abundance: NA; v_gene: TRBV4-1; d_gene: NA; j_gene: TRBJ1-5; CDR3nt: TGCGCCAGCAGCCAAGTTTCTGGGGACTATCAGCCCCAGCATTTT; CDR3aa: CASSQVSGDYQPQHF
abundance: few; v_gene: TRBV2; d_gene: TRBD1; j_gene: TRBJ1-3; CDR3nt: TGTGCCAGCAGTAGGACAGGTCGGAGAAACACCATATATTTT; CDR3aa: CASSRTGRRNTIYF
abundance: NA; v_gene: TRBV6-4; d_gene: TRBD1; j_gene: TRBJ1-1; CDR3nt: TGTGCCAGCAGACCACAGGGGCTCATGAACACTGAAGCTTTCTTT; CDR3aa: CASRPQGLMNTEAFF
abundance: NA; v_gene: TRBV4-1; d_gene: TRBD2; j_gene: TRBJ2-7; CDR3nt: TGCGCCAGCAGCCAACTAGCGGGAGGGCTCTACGAGCAGTACTTC; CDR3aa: CASSQLAGGLYEQYF
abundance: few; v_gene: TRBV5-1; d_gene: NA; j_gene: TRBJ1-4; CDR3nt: TGCGCCAGCAGCCCGTGGAGGGATGCAACTAATGAAAAACTGTTTTTT; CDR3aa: CASSPWRDATNEKLFF
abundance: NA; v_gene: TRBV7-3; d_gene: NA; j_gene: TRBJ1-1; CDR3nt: TGTGCCAGCAGCTTAAACCCTACCGAAACTTTCTTT; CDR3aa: CASSLNPTETFF
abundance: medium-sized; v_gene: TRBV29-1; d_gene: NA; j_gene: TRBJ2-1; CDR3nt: TGCAGCGTTGATTACGGCAATGAGCAGTTCTTC; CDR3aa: CSVDYGNEQFF
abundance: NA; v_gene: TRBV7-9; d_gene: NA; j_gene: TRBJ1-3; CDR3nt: TGTGCCAGCAGCCAATCTGGAAACACCATATATTTT; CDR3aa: CASSQSGNTIYF
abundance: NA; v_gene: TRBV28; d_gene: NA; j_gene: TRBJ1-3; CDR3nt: TGTGCCAGCAGTTTGAGGGAGAACTCTGGAAACACCATATATTTT; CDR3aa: CASSLRENSGNTIYF
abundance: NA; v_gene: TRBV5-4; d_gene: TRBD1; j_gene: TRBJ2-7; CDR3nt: TGTGCCAGCAGCCTACAGGGGATAAATCCCTACGAGCAGTACTTC; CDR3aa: CASSLQGINPYEQYF
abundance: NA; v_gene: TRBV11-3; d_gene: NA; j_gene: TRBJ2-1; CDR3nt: TGTGCCAGCAGCTTAGATCAGACTTCACCGGAGTTCTTC; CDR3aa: CASSLDQTSPEFF
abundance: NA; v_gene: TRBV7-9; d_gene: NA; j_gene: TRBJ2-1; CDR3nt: TGTGCCAGCAGCTTCTCGTGGCTTAATGAGCAGTTCTTC; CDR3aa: CASSFSWLNEQFF
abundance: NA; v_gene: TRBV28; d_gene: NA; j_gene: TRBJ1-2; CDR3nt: TGTGCCAGCAGTATCGCAGGGCGGAACTATGGCTACACCTTC; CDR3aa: CASSIAGRNYGYTF
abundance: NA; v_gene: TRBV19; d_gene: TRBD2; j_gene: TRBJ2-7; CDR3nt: TGTGCCAGTAGTCCCCCTAGCGGGAGGGCCGGTGGCGAGCAGTACTTC; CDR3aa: CASSPPSGRAGGEQYF
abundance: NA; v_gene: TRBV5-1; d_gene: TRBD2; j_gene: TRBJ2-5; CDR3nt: TGCGCCAGCAGCCCAGGACTAGCGGGAACCTACCAAGAGACCCAGTACTTC; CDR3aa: CASSPGLAGTYQETQYF
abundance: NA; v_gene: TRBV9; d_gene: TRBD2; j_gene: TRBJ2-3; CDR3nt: TGTGCCAGCAGCTGGACTAGCGGTTCAGATACGCAGTATTTT; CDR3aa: CASSWTSGSDTQYF
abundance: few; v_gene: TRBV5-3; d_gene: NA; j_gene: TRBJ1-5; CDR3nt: TGTGCCAGAAGCGAGGATCAGCCCCAGCATTTT; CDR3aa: CARSEDQPQHF
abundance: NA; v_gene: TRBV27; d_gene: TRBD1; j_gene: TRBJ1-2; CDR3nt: TGTGCCAGCAGTCCAGGACAGGCCCCTCTTTATTTGAGCTACACCTTC; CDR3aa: CASSPGQAPLYLSYTF
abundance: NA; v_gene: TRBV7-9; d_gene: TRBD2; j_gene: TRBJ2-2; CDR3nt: TGTGCCAGCAGCTTATCTAGCGGGTTGAACACCGGGGAGCTGTTTTTT; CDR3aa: CASSLSSGLNTGELFF
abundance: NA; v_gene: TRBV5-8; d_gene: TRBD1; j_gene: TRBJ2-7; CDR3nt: TGTGCCAGCAGCTCGAGACAGGGCACAACCTACGAGCAGTACTTC; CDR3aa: CASSSRQGTTYEQYF
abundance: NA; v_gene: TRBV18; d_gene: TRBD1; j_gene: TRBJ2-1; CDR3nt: TGTGCCAGCTCACCAGGCACAGGGGGCTCCTACAATGAGCAGTTCTTC; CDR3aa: CASSPGTGGSYNEQFF
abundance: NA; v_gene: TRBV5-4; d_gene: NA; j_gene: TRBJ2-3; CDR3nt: TGTGCCAGCAGCTTGGCCCCTGAGGGAACGCAGTATTTT; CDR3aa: CASSLAPEGTQYF
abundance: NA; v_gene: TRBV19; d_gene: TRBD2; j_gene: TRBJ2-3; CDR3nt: TGTGCCAGTAGTCCTAGCGGGAGGGCCACAGATACGCAGTATTTT; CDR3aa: CASSPSGRATDTQYF
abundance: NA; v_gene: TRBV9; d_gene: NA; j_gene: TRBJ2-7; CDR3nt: TGTGCCAGCAGCGTAGAGGAGGGGGCGATGGGCTCCTACGAGCAGTACTTC; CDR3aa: CASSVEEGAMGSYEQYF
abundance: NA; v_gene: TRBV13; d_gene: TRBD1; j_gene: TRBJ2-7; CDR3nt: TGTGCCAGCAGCTCAGGGCCCGGACAGGGCAACCAGCAGTACTTC; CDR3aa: CASSSGPGQGNQQYF
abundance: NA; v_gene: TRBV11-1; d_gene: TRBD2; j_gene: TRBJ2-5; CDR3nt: TGTGCCAGCAGCGGACGGGGGGGAGAGACCCAGTACTTC; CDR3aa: CASSGRGGETQYF
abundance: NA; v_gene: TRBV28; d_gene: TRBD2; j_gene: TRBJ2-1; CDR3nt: TGTGCCAGCAGTTTATGGACTAGCGGGCAATCAACCCCTGAGCAGTTCTTC; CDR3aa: CASSLWTSGQSTPEQFF
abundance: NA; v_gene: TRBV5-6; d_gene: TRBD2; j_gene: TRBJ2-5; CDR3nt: TGTGCCAGCAGCGTTAGCGGGAGGATTGAGACCCAGTACTTC; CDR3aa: CASSVSGRIETQYF
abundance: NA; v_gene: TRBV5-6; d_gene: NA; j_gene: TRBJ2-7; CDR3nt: TGTGCCAGCAGCTTTCTATCGAGGGCTAGTGTGTACTTC; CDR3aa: CASSFLSRASVYF
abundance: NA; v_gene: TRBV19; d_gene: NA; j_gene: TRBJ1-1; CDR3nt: TGTGCCAGTAGCGGCGGCCTCATTAGTCGCACTGAAGCTTTCTTT; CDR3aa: CASSGGLISRTEAFF
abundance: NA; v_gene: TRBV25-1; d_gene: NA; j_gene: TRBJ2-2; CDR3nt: TGTGCCAGCAGTGAAGACGGGGGCGGGGAGCTGTTTTTT; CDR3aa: CASSEDGGGELFF
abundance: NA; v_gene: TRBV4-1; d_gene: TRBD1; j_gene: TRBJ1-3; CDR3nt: TGCGCCAGCAGCCCCGGGACAGGGGGTGGAAACACCATATATTTT; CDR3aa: CASSPGTGGGNTIYF
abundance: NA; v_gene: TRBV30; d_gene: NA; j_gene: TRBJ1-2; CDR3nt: TGTGCCCGAGCCCGTAACTATGGCTACACCTTC; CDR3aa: CARARNYGYTF
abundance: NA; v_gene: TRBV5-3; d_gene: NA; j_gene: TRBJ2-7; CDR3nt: TGTGCCAGAACTCTGAGACCCAACGGCCCATCGCAGGGGCAGGTCTACGAGCAGTACTTC; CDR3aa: CARTLRPNGPSQGQVYEQYF
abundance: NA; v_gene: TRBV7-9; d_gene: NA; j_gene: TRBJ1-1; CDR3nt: TGTGCCAGCAGCTTAGAGGGGGTCGGATTGGCTTTCTTT; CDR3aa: CASSLEGVGLAFF
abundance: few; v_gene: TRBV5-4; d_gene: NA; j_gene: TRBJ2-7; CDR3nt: TGTGCCAGCAGTTCCGACAGGCCGAGCTCCTACGAGCAGTACTTC; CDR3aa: CASSSDRPSSYEQYF
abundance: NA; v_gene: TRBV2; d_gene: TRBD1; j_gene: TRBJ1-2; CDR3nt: TGTGCCAGCAGTACACAGGGGTATGGCTACACCTTC; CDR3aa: CASSTQGYGYTF
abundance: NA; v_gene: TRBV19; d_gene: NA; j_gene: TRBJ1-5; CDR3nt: TGTGCCAGTAGTATGGTGGGAGGTCGTAGCAATCAGCCCCAGCATTTT; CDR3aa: CASSMVGGRSNQPQHF
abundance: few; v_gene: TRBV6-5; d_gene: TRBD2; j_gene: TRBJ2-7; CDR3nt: TGTGCCAGCAGCCGTACTAGCGGGAGGGGAAGCGAGCAGTACTTC; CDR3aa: CASSRTSGRGSEQYF
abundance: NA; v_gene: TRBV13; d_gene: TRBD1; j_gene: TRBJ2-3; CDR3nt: TGTGCCAGCAGCTTCTATGACAGGGGCACAGATACGCAGTATTTT; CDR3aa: CASSFYDRGTDTQYF
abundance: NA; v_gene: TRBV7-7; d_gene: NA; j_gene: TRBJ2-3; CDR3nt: TGTGCTAGCAGCCGCCGACAACAGGATACGCAGTATTTT; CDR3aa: CASSRRQQDTQYF
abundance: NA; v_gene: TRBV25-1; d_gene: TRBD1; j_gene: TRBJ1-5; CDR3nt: TGTGCCAGCAGTGACGGACAGGCTTATAGCAATCAGCCCCAGCATTTT; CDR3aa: CASSDGQAYSNQPQHF
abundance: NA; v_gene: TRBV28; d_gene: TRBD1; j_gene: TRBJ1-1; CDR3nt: TGTGCCAGCAGTTTAAGGGACAGGGGGCCGGGCACTGAAGCTTTCTTT; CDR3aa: CASSLRDRGPGTEAFF
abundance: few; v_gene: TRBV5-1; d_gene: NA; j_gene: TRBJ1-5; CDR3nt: TGCGCCAGCAGCTTGGAGGGGGACAATCAGCCCCAGCATTTT; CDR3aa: CASSLEGDNQPQHF
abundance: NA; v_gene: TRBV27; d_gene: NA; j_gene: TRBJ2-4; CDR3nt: TGTGCCAGCAACCCAAGGGGAAGGGTGGGAGCCAAAAACATTCAGTACTTC; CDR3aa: CASNPRGRVGAKNIQYF
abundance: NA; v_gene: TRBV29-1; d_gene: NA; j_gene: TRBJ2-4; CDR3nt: TGCAGCGTATCCGGATCGGGAGCCAAAAACATTCAGTACTTC; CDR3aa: CSVSGSGAKNIQYF
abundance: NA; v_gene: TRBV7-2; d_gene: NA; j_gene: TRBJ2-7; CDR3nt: TGTGCCAGCAGCTTAGACACTAGCCTGATCTACGAGCAGTACTTC; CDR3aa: CASSLDTSLIYEQYF
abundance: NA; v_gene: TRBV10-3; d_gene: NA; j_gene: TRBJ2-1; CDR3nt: TGTGCCATCAGGGACAGCGCCTCCTACAATGAGCAGTTCTTC; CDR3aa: CAIRDSASYNEQFF